The source of this T cell receptor beta chain is a study of long-term antiretroviral therapy in people with HIV (dated by TCRdb to between 2020 and 2023). Study-level background: The earliest samples were collected approximately a decade before the 2015 WHO recommendation for immediate ART, a period when ART was typically delayed until CD4 counts fell. A retrospective serial study tested whether changes in peripheral blood TRB repertoire composition and diversity were associated with ART initiation and durable HIV suppression. No cross-contamination during QIAcube processing turned up in test extractions that ran a monoclonal T-cell line alongside around 34 polyclonal samples. Of the roughly 30 participants with HIV, roughly twelve were female. A total of over 150 cryopreserved PBMC samples came from 25 to 35 adults with confirmed HIV infection and were collected serially over a mean of approximately six years (range 1-12).

With regard to this clone: Its antigen remains undetermined. Base-call qualities are not available, and no considerably larger clone is one nucleotide away.

The immunoSEQ hsTCRB v3.0 assay was used at survey level resolution to sequence the TRB variable region. A depth of roughly 35,000-50,000 T-cell genomes per sample was targeted for TRB sequencing. Pooled TRB libraries were sequenced on an Illumina MiSeq with a v3 150-cycle kit. The study's own analysis went as follows. Analysis of repertoires was carried out in R inside a reproducible Nextflow workflow spanning QC, data transformation and analysis. LymphoSeq2, an R package for AIRR-Seq data exploration, was used to implement custom analyses. A handful of samples yielding fewer than 5000 total TRB sequences were excluded, leaving about 190 analyzed HIV repertoires. Among the roughly 190 retained HIV repertoires, 55 to 60 were collected before ART initiation and 120 to 140 after ART initiation. Repertoires were downsampled to 5000 TRB nucleotide sequences, and summary statistics were averaged over 100 downsampling iterations. The analysis kept only TRB sequences whose CDR3 regions were at least seven amino acids long. Diversity was assessed using a clonality score derived from Shannon entropy and using the Gini coefficient. In the repertoire networks, any two of the top 5000 CDR3 amino acid sequences were connected whenever the two sequences differed by an edit distance of one. Antigen specificity groups and MHC restriction were predicted for TRB CDR3 amino acid sequences with GLIPH2. Known CMV, EBV, HIV or tissue antigen associations were flagged by matching CDR3 amino acid sequences against VDJdb and McPAS-TCR. Pre-ART, post-ART and control groups were compared with Wilcoxon signed-rank tests and Holm-Bonferroni correction. Held by TCRdb, this immuneACCESS table contains in-frame sequences only and omits some clones. Under half of the omission traces to an unresolved V gene where checked; the cause of the rest is unknown. The D gene and trimming were derived from the DNA, and the V and J assignments and clone size from that table. The sample records about 24,000 clones, 81% of which are singletons. 16% of the sample is in the top ten clones.

Participants were included only if at least one PBMC sample before ART initiation and at least two post-ART samples were available. All participants with HIV were treated in the United States of America. Before DNA extraction, cryopreserved samples containing about 0.9-11 million PBMC were thawed and washed. At the time of the earliest PBMC sample, participants with HIV were aged between roughly 23 and 60 years. PBMC samples from each participant spanned 1-4 timepoints before ART initiation and 2-8 timepoints after ART initiation, with a median of 7 samples. Serial HIV viral load, CD4+ T-cell count, ART history and demographic data were obtained for every participant. Genomic DNA was extracted from unsorted PBMC with a Qiagen kit on a QIAcube, processed in batches of 12 samples. Trimming removed 0 bases from V and 7 bases from J; the gene matches leave 1 base unexplained. Via the germline V gene, CDR1 is SGDLS and CDR2 YYNGEE. The CDR3 contains 14 residues, cysteine and phenylalanine counted. This entry keeps only the CDR3 DNA: 42 bases, framed from base 1.

General conclusions and limits of the study: ART initiation was associated with a significant increase in TRB diversity, but diversity stayed significantly below transplant donor controls even after long-term ART. The samples span the years 2004 to 2017, and the ART regimens used at that time may not be as effective as current regimens. Expanded TRB clones identified before ART initiation dominated the repertoire across all time points, though the dominance fluctuated and decreased in many PLHIV after ART. Inferences about post-ART repertoire changes are limited because no data were available on ART adherence, viral resistance or therapy changes. Compared with controls, HIV repertoires had narrower CDR3 length ranges, and the network structure pointed to an antigen-experienced repertoire that shifted only slightly toward naive after ART. Because cell numbers in pre-ART samples were limited, unsorted PBMC were profiled instead of sorted CD4+ and CD8+ T cells. Limited PBMC availability meant only the TCR beta chain was sequenced, without alpha chain pairing.

This material consisted of unsorted PBMCs, taken at the start of antiretroviral therapy, before treatment. Recombination linked TRBV9 to TRBJ1-6, with TRBD1 identical over 7 junction bases. The source of this sequence is a woman younger than 30 with HIV. This receptor carries the CDR3 CASSVEQGNSPLHF. The DNA is TGTGCCAGCAGCGTAGAACAGGGGAATTCACCCCTCCACTTT.